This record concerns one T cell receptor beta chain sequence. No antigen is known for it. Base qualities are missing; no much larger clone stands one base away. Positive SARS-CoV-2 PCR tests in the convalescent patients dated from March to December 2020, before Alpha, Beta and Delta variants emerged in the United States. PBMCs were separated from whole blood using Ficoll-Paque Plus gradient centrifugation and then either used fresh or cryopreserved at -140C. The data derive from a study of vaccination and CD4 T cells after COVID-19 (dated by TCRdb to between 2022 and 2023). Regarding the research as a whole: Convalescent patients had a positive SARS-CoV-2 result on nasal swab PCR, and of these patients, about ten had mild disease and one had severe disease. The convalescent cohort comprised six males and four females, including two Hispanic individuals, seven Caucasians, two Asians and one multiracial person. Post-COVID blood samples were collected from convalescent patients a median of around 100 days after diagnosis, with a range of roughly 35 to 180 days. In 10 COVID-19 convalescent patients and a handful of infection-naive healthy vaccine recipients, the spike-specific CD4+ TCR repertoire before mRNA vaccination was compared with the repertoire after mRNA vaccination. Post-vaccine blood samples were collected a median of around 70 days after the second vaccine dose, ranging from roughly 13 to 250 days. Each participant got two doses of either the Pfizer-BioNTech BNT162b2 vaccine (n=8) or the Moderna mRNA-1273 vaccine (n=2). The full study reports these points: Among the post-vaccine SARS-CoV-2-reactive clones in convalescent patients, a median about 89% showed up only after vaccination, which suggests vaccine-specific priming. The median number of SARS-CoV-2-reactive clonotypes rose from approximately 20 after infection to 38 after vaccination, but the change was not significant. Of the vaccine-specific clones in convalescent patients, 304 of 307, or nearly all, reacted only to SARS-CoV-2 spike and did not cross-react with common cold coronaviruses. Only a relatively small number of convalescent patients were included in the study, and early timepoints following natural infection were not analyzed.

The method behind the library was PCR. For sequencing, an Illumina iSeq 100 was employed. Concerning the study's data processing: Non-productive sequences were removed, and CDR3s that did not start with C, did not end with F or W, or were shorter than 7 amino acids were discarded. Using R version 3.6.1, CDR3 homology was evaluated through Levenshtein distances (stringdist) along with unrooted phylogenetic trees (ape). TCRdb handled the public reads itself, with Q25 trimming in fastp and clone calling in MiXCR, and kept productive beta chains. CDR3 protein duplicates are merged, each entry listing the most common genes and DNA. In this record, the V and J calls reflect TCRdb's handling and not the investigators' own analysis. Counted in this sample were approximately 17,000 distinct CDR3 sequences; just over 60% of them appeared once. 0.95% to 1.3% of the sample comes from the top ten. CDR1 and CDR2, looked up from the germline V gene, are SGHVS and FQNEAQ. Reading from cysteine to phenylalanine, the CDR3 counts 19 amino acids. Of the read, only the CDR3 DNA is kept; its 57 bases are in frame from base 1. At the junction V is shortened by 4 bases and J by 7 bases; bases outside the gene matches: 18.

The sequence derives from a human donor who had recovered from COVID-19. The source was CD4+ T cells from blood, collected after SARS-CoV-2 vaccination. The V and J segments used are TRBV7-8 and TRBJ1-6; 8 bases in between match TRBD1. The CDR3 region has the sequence CASSWYRILSGGWNSPLHF. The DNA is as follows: TGTGCCAGCAGCTGGTACCGAATACTCTCAGGGGGCTGGAATTCACCCCTCCACTTT.